This T cell receptor beta chain comes out of a study of blood T cell repertoires in COVID-19. Overall study context: The samples span acute and convalescent COVID-19 from the United States, Italy and Spain. From T cells, B-cell-depleted T cells, or PBMCs came the material, which was cDNA or gDNA.

Germline trimming cut 0 bases from V and 5 bases from J; bases unmatched to any gene: 2. There are 16 residues in the CDR3. Germline lookup yields CDR1 SGHRS and CDR2 YFSETQ. This clone came up many times. Source study methods: Reference gene primer amplification gave estimated nucleated cell counts. This table comes from immunoSEQ multiplex PCR, and its TCRdb copy is limited to in-frame clones, with some not included. The DNA gave D and trimming, while V, J and clone size come from that table. This table holds about 65,000 clones, 75% to 90% found once. The receptor was isolated from a man at least 80 years old with acute or convalescent COVID-19. The chain couples TRBV5-1 to TRBJ2-5; TRBD2 aligns across 15 bases. Sequencing input: peripheral blood. CDR3 protein: CASSLGTSGGAETQYF. CDR3 DNA sequence: TGCGCCAGCAGCTTGGGGACTAGCGGGGGGGCGGAGACCCAGTACTTC.